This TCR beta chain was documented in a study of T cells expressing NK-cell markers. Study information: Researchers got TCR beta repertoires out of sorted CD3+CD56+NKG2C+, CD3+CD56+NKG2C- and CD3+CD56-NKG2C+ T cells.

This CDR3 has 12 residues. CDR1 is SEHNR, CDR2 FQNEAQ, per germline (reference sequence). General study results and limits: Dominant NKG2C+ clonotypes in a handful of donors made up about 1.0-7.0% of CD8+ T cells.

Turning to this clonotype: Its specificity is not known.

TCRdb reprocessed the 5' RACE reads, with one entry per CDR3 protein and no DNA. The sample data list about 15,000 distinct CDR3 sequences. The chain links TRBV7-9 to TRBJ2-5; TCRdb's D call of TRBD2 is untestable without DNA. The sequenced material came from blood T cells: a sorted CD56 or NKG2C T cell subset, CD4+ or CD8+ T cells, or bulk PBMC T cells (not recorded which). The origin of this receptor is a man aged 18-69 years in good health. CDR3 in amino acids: CASSGLSETQYF.